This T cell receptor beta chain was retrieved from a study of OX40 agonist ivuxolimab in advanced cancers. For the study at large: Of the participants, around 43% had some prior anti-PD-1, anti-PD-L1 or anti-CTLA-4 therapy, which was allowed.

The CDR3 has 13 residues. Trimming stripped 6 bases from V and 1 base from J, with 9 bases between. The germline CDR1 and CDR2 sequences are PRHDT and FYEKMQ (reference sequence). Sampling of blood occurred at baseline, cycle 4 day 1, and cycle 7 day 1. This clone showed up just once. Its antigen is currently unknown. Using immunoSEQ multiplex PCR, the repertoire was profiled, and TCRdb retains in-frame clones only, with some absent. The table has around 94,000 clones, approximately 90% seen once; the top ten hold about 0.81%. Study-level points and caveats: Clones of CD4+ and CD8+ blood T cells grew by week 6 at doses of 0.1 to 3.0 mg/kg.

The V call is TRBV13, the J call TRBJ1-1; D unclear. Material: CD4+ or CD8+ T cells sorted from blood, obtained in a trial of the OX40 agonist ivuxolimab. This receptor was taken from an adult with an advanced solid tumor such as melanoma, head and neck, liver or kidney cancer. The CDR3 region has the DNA TGTGCCAGCAGTTACACAGCGAACACTGAAGCTTTCTTT. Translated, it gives CASSYTANTEAFF.